The 16 T cell receptor beta chains below were found in one sample sequenced in a study of cytomegalovirus exposure and HLA in healthy donors (dated by TCRdb to between 2016 and 2019). Library generation was performed with the immunoSEQ multiplex PCR assay. The multiplex PCR relied on a mix of 60 forward primers for TCR Vbeta segments and 13 reverse primers for TCR Jbeta segments. Sourced from immuneACCESS, this table was stored by TCRdb with only in-frame sequences that have V and J called. A share of the clones is absent; for the studies checked, an unresolved V gene accounts for under half, and the remainder has no known explanation. The sample records more than 130,000 clones, roughly three quarters of which are singletons. The ten largest clones represent around 3.6% of the sample. The sample comprised PBMCs. These TCRs come from a man between 18 and 29 years old in good health and CMV-seronegative.

For the CDR3, the DNA is TGTGCCAGCAGAGAAGGACAGGGAACAGATACGCAGTATTTT. This gives the protein CASREGQGTDTQYF. This rearrangement joins TRBV7-9 to TRBJ2-3; 8 bases match TRBD1. The CDR3 loop spans 14 amino acids. Trimming removed 6 bases from V and 3 bases from J; junction bases left unmatched: 5. Germline CDR1 SEHNR, CDR2 FQNEAQ (reference sequence).

J is TRBJ2-1 and V is TRBV30; 7 bases are shared with TRBD2. Trimming cost V 4 bases and J 1 base; bases outside gene matches: 4. Germline V gene lookup returns CDR1 GTSNPN and CDR2 SVGIG (reference sequence). The CDR3 contains 14 residues. CDR3 in amino acids: CAWNPGRSYNEQFF. CDR3 DNA: TGTGCCTGGAATCCCGGGAGGTCCTACAATGAGCAGTTCTTC. The entire variable domain, with the rest obtained from reference TRBV30 and TRBJ2-1, is as follows: SQTIHQWPATLVQPVGSPLSLECTVEGTSNPNLYWYRQAAGRGLQLLFYSVGIGQISSEVPQNLSASRPQDRQFILSSKKLLLSDSGFYLCAWNPGRSYNEQFFGPGTRLTVL.

In regard to this clone: Other DNA sequences of this sample code for an identical CDR3. The chain couples TRBV27 to TRBJ1-2; a weak D match, TRBD1 (5 bases). The germline gives CDR1 MNHEY, CDR2 SMNVEV (reference sequence). The CDR3 length is 13 residues. V was shortened by 3 bases and J by 2 bases, with 7 bases between the two germline ends. DNA for the CDR3: TGTGCCAGCAGTTTGGCAGGGAACTATGGCTACACCTTC. Amino acids: CASSLAGNYGYTF.

The V call is TRBV5-4, the J call TRBJ1-2; 10 bases align to TRBD1. After removal of 4 bases from V and 4 bases from J, the junction contained 7 bases not matched to a gene. Looked up from germline, CDR1 is SGHNT and CDR2 is YYREEE (reference sequence). The CDR3 spans 15 residues. CDR3 loop: CASSPKTGGGYGYTF. CDR3 coding DNA: TGTGCCAGCAGCCCGAAGACAGGGGGCGGCTATGGCTACACCTTC.

V gene TRBV21-1 combines with J gene TRBJ2-6; the table's TRBD1 call for D was not verified on the DNA. TRBV21-1 counts as a pseudogene. The CDR3 is 18 amino acids. In DNA, the CDR3 is TGTGCCAGCACCTCAGACAGCCACCTACTCTCTGGGGCCAACGTCCTGACTTTC. It is translated as CASTSDSHLLSGANVLTF.

The rearrangement links TRBV5-1 to TRBJ1-2, with TRBD1 as a possible D gene (6 bases). V dropped 1 base and J dropped 5 bases, with 12 bases sitting between them. The CDR3 loop spans 14 amino acids. Germline-derived CDR1 and CDR2 are SGHRS and YFSETQ. The CDR3 bases are TGCGCCAGCAGCTTGTCAACAGGGACATATGGCTACACCTTC. Residues: CASSLSTGTYGYTF.

V is TRBV2 and J is TRBJ2-5, with D possibly matching TRBD2 (6 bases). V dropped 7 bases and J dropped 2 bases, with 20 bases sitting between them. The V gene's germline CDR1 is SNHLY and CDR2 FYNNEI. The CDR3 loop spans 16 amino acids. The CDR3 here is CASITAEGNFQETQYF. The CDR3 DNA reads TGTGCCAGCATTACGGCGGAGGGAAACTTTCAAGAGACCCAGTACTTC. Supplemented by reference TRBV2 and TRBJ2-5, the full variable domain reads EPEVTQTPSHQVTQMGQEVILRCVPISNHLYFYWYRQILGQKVEFLVSFYNNEISEKSEIFDDQFSVERPDGSNFTLKIRSTKLEDSAMYFCASITAEGNFQETQYFGPGTRLLVL.

The V gene is TRBV11-2, the J gene TRBJ1-3; D call uncertain. The CDR3 is 13 amino acids. The germline gives CDR1 SGHAT, CDR2 FQNNGV. V was pared by 0 bases and J by 7 bases, with 7 bases between. CDR3: CASSLDLGNTIYF. DNA for the CDR3: TGTGCCAGCAGCTTAGATCTCGGGAACACCATATATTTT. Full variable domain (rest looked up from reference TRBV11-2 and TRBJ1-3): EAGVAQSPRYKIIEKRQSVAFWCNPISGHATLYWYQQILGQGPKLLIQFQNNGVVDDSQLPKDRFSAERLKGVDSTLKIQPAKLEDSAVYLCASSLDLGNTIYFGEGSWLTVV.

The CDR3 DNA follows: TGTGCCAGCAGCCGTCGGACAGGGGCCTTTACCTACGAGCAGTACTTC. Protein product: CASSRRTGAFTYEQYF. The chain uses TRBV11-3 and TRBJ2-7; 9 nucleotides line up with TRBD1. This CDR3 comprises 16 residues. Losses at the gene ends were 5 bases for V and 2 bases for J; bases not matched to a gene: 10. Germline V gives CDR1 SGHNT, CDR2 YENEEA.

The chain is built from TRBV6-1 and TRBJ2-3, with D possibly being TRBD1 (8 bases). Trimming shortened V by 5 bases and J by 4 bases, and 16 bases separated the two germline ends. This CDR3 region has 15 residues. In germline, CDR1 is MNHNS, CDR2 SASEGT. CDR3 DNA sequence: TGTGCCAGCAGTAAAATACAGGGGGGGGCAGATACGCAGTATTTT. Residues: CASSKIQGGADTQYF.

This clone was picked up a small number of times. The CDR3 DNA follows: TGTGCCAGCAGTTCAGGGGGTGAAAAACTGTTTTTT. Translating it yields CASSSGGEKLFF. The V gene is TRBV28, the J gene TRBJ1-4; TRBD1 matches 7 bases. CDR1 is MDHEN and CDR2 is SYDVKM in the germline V gene. The CDR3 length is 12 residues. J gave up 7 bases and V 4 bases, and 0 bases lay outside the gene matches.

This chain links TRBV5-5 with TRBJ2-3; TRBD2 might be the D (6 bases). Trimming pared 4 bases from V and 6 bases from J, leaving 15 bases between. The germline V gene encodes CDR1 SGHKS and CDR2 YYEKEE (reference sequence). This CDR3 is built from 14 residues. The DNA for the CDR3 is TGTGCCAGCAGCCGACGACTAGAGTCGGATACGCAGTATTTT. This codes for CASSRRLESDTQYF.

In this sample, this clone turned up a few times. This chain links TRBV7-8 with TRBJ2-7, with 8 bases identical to TRBD1. Losses at the gene ends were 6 bases for V and 4 bases for J; bases not matched to a gene: 14. The length of the CDR3 is 16 residues. Germline lookup yields CDR1 SGHVS and CDR2 FQNEAQ. Here the CDR3 DNA reads TGTGCCAGCAGTCCCAGACAGGGGACGGAACCTTACGAGCAGTACTTC. It is translated as CASSPRQGTEPYEQYF.

The V and J genes are TRBV28 and TRBJ2-1; D possibly corresponds to TRBD2 (6 bases). The CDR3 loop spans 14 amino acids. Germline lookup yields CDR1 MDHEN and CDR2 SYDVKM. The V end lost 3 bases, the J end lost 6 bases, and 12 bases lay between the germline ends. This CDR3 is CASSLRGGSNEQFF. The CDR3 bases are TGTGCCAGCAGTTTGCGGGGAGGTTCCAATGAGCAGTTCTTC.

The chain carries TRBV6-1 and TRBJ2-7; 7 nucleotides agree with TRBD1. V lost 5 bases and J lost 1; bases outside the gene matches: 8. CDR1 is MNHNS, CDR2 SASEGT, per germline. This CDR3 has 15 residues. The CDR3 sequence is CASSSAGTASYEQYF. In nucleotides, the CDR3 is TGTGCCAGCAGTTCGGCCGGGACAGCTTCCTACGAGCAGTACTTC.

This clone was seen only a few times. The genes are TRBV2 and TRBJ2-1; D possibly corresponds to TRBD1 (5 bases). V was trimmed by 5 bases and J by 0 bases, leaving 11 bases between them. The length of the CDR3 is 15 residues. CDR1 and CDR2 from the germline V gene are SNHLY and FYNNEI. CDR3 protein: CASSFQGLSYNEQFF. The CDR3 DNA reads as TGTGCCAGCAGTTTCCAGGGTCTCTCCTACAATGAGCAGTTCTTC.